This TCR beta chain was documented in a study of T cells after yellow fever vaccination. Study findings and constraints: The study noted that FACS-sorted repertoires could contain abundant clonotypes contaminating from the bulk population. Weaker overall was a secondary response that nonetheless peaked faster, on day 5 versus 15. Post-booster samples contained most primary-vaccination clones (approximately 95% CD4, around 89% CD8).

V was clipped by 3 bases and J by 4 bases, with 13 bases between them. Germline loops: CDR1 SGHDT, CDR2 YYEEEE. The CDR3 runs to 14 residues. This clonotype occurred a few times. Its antigen is undetermined. Template switching with 5'RACE generated the TCR cDNA and added a universal primer site and UMIs. Each CDR3 protein gets one entry after TCRdb re-called the 5' RACE reads with MiXCR. The sample has just under 600,000 distinct CDR3 sequences; approximately 15% are singletons. The starting material was PBMCs, obtained on the day of the yellow fever booster vaccination. The rearrangement uses TRBV5-6 and TRBJ2-5; D might be TRBD2 (5 bases). This receptor was obtained from a man aged 25-45 years who received the YFV17D yellow fever vaccine. The DNA for the CDR3 is TGTGCCAGCAGCTCGGGGATAAGGACAGAGACCCAGTACTTC. Amino acids: CASSSGIRTETQYF. The full variable domain, rest sourced from reference TRBV5-6 and TRBJ2-5, is DAGVTQSPTHLIKTRGQQVTLRCSPKSGHDTVSWYQQALGQGPQFIFQYYEEEERQRGNFPDRFSGHQFPNYSSELNVNALLLGDSALYLCASSSGIRTETQYFGPGTRLLVL.